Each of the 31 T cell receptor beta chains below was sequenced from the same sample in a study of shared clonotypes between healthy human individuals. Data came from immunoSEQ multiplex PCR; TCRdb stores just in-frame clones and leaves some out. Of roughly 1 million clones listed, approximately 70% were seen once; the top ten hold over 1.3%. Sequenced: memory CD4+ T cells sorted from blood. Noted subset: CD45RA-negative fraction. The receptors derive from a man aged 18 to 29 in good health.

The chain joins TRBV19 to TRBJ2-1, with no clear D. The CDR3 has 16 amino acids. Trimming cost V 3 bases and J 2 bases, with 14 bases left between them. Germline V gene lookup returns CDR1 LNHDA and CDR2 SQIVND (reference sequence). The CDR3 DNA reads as TGTGCCAGTAGTATCTCCACGGCGGCGACCTACAATGAGCAGTTCTTC. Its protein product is CASSISTAATYNEQFF.

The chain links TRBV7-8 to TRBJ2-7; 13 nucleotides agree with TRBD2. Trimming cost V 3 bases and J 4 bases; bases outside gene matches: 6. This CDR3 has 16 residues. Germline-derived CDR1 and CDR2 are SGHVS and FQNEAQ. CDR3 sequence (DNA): TGTGCCAGCAGCTTCGGACTAGCGGGAGTAGGTTACGAGCAGTACTTC. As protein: CASSFGLAGVGYEQYF.

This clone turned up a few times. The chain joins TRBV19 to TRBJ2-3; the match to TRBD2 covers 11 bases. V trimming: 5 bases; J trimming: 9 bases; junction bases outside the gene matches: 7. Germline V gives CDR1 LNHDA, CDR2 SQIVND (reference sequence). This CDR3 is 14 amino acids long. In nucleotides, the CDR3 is TGTGCCAGTAGTCGACTAGCGGGGAGGCAAACGCAGTATTTT. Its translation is CASSRLAGRQTQYF.

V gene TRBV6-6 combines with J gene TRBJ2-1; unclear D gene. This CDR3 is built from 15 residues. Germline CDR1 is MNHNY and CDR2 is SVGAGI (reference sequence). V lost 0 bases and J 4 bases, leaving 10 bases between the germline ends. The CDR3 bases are TGTGCCAGCAGTTACTCTGATCCTACTTACAATGAGCAGTTCTTC. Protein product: CASSYSDPTYNEQFF.

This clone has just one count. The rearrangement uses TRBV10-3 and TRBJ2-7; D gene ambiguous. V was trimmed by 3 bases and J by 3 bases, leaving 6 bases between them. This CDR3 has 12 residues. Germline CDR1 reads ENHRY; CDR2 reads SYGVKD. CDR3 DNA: TGTGCCATCAGTGACGTGGACTACGAGCAGTACTTC. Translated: CAISDVDYEQYF.

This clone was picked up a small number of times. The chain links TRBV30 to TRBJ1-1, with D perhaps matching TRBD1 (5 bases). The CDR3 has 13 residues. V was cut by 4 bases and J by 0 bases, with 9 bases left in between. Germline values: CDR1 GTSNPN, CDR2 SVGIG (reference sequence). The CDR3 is CAWNRQVNTEAFF. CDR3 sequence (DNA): TGTGCCTGGAACAGGCAGGTGAACACTGAAGCTTTCTTT. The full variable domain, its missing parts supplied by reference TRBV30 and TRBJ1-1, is SQTIHQWPATLVQPVGSPLSLECTVEGTSNPNLYWYRQAAGRGLQLLFYSVGIGQISSEVPQNLSASRPQDRQFILSSKKLLLSDSGFYLCAWNRQVNTEAFFGQGTRLTVV.

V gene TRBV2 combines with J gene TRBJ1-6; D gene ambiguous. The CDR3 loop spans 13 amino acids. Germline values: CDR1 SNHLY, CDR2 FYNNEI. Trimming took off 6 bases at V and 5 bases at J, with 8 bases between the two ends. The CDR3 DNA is TGTGCCAGCAGGAGGGAGGATAATTCACCCCTCCACTTT. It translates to CASRREDNSPLHF.

The CDR3, as DNA: TGTGCCAGCAGCCCGGGGTTAGACGAAAAACTGTTTTTT. Its protein product is CASSPGLDEKLFF. The gene calls are TRBV11-2 and TRBJ1-4, with D hard to call. The CDR3 has 13 amino acids. Trimming pared 5 bases from V and 8 bases from J, leaving 12 bases between. Germline V gives CDR1 SGHAT, CDR2 FQNNGV.

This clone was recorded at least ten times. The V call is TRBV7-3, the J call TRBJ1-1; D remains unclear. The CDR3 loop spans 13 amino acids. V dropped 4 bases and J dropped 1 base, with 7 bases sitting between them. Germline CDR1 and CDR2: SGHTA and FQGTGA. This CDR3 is CASSSRQNTEAFF. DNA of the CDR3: TGTGCCAGCAGCTCCCGCCAGAACACTGAAGCTTTCTTT.

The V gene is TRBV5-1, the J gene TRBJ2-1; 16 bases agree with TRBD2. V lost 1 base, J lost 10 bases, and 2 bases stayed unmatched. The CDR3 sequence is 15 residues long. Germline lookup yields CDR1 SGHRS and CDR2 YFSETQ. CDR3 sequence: CASSLRGLAGGEQFF. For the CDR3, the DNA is TGCGCCAGCAGCTTGCGGGGACTAGCGGGAGGGGAGCAGTTCTTC. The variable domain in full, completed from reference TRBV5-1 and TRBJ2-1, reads KAGVTQTPRYLIKTRGQQVTLSCSPISGHRSVSWYQQTPGQGLQFLFEYFSETQRNKGNFPGRFSGRQFSNSRSEMNVSTLELGDSALYLCASSLRGLAGGEQFFGPGTRLTVL.

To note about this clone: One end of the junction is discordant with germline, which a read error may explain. The CDR3 protein is CVSSEDSQTQYF. The CDR3 coding sequence is TGTGTCAGCAGTGAGGATAGCCAGACCCAGTACTTC. The genes are TRBV2 and TRBJ2-5; D is unresolved. The germline gives CDR1 SNHLY, CDR2 FYNNEI. The CDR3 consists of 12 residues. Drawing the rest from reference TRBV2 and TRBJ2-5, the complete variable domain is EPEVTQTPSHQVTQMGQEVILRCVPISNHLYFYWYRQILGQKVEFLVSFYNNEISEKSEIFDDQFSVERPDGSNFTLKIRSTKLEDSAMYFCVSSEDSQTQYFGPGTRLLVL.

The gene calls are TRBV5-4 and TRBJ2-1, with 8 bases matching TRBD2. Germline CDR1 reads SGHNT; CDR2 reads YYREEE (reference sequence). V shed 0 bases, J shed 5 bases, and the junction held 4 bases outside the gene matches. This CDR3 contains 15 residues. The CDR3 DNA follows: TGTGCCAGCAGCTTGGTCGCGGGGGGTGACAATGAGCAGTTCTTC. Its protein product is CASSLVAGGDNEQFF.

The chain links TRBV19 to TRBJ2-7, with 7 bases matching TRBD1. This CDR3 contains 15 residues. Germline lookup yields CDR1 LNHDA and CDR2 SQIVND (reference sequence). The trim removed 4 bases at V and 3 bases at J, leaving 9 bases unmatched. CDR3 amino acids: CASSTPGQRLYEQYF. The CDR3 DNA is TGTGCCAGTAGTACGCCGGGACAGAGACTCTACGAGCAGTACTTC.

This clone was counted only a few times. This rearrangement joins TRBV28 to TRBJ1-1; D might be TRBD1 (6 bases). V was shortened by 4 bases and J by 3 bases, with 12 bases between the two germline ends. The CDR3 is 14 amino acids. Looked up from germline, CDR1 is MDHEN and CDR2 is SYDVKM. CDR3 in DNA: TGTGCCAGCAGTTCCCACACAGGGCACACTGAAGCTTTCTTT. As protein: CASSSHTGHTEAFF.

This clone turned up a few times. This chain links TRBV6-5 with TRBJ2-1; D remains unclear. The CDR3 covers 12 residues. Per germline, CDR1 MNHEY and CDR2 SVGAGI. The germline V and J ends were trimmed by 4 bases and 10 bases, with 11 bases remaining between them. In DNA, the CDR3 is TGTGCCAGCAGTTGGGGATGGGGAGAGCAGTTCTTC. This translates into CASSWGWGEQFF.

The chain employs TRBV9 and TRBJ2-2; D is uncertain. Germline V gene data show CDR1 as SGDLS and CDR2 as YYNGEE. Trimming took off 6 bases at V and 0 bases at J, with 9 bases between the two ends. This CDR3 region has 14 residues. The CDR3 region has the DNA TGTGCCAGCACCAGTAGGACGAACACCGGGGAGCTGTTTTTT. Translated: CASTSRTNTGELFF.

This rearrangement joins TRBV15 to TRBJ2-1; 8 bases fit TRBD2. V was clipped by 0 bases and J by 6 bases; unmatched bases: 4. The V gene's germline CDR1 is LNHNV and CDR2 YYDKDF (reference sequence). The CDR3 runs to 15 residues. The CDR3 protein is CATSRDGTRINEQFF. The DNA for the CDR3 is TGTGCCACCAGCAGAGACGGGACTAGAATCAATGAGCAGTTCTTC.

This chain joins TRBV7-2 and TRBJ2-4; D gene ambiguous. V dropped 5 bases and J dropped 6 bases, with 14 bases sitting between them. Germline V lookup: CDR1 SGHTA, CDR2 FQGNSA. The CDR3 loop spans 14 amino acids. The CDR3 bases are TGTGCCAGCAGCCCCGTCAGTCAGGCAAACATTCAGTACTTC. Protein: CASSPVSQANIQYF. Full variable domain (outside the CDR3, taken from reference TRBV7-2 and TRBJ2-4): GAGVSQSPSNKVTEKGKDVELRCDPISGHTALYWYRQSLGQGLEFLIYFQGNSAPDKSGLPSDRFSAERTGGSVSTLTIQRTQQEDSAVYLCASSPVSQANIQYFGAGTRLSVL.

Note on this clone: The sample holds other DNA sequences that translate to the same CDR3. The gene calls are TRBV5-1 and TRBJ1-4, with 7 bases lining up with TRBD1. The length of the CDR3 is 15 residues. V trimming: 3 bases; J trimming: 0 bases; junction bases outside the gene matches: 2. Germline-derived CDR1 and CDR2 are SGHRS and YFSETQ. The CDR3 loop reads CASSSQGATNEKLFF. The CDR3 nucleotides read TGCGCCAGCAGCTCCCAGGGGGCAACTAATGAAAAACTGTTTTTT.

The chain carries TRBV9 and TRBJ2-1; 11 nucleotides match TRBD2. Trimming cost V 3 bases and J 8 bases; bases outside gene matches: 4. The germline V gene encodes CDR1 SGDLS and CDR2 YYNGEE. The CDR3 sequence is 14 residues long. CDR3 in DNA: TGTGCCAGCAGCGCTAGCGGGAGGAAGGATGAGCAGTTCTTC. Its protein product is CASSASGRKDEQFF.

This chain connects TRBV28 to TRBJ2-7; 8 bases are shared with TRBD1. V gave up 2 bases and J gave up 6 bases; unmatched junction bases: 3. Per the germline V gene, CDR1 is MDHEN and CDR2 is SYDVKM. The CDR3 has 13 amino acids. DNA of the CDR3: TGTGCCAGCAGTTTAGGGACAGGTCTCGAGCAGTACTTC. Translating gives CASSLGTGLEQYF.

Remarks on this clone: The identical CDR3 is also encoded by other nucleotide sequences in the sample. The CDR3 sequence is CASSLRGGNEQFF. The CDR3 bases are TGTGCCAGCAGCTTACGGGGGGGCAATGAGCAGTTCTTC. V usage is TRBV7-2 and J usage is TRBJ2-1; TRBD2 matches 8 bases. There are 13 residues in the CDR3. The ends lost 2 bases at V and 6 bases at J; junction bases unmatched: 0. Germline V gives CDR1 SGHTA, CDR2 FQGNSA.

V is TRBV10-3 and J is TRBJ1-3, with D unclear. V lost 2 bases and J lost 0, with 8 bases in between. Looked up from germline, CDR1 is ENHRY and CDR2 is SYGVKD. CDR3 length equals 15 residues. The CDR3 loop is CAISEGLHSGNTIYF. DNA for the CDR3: TGTGCCATCAGTGAGGGGCTACACTCTGGAAACACCATATATTTT.

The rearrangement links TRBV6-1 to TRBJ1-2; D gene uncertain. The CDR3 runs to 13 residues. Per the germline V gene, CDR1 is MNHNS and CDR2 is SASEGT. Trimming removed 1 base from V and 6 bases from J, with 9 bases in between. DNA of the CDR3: TGTGCCAGCAGTGAAGTAGGTCTCCATGGCTACACCTTC. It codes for CASSEVGLHGYTF.

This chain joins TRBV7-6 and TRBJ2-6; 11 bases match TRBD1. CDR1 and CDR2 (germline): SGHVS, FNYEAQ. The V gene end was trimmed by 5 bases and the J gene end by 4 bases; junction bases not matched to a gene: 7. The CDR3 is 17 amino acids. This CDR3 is CASSTRDRGYGANVLTF. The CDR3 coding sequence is TGTGCCAGCAGCACCCGGGACAGGGGGTACGGGGCCAACGTCCTGACTTTC.

CDR3: CASVPGQNYNEQFF. CDR3 coding DNA: TGTGCCAGTGTACCGGGACAGAACTACAATGAGCAGTTCTTC. The V gene is TRBV2, the J gene TRBJ2-1; 7 positions agree with TRBD1. The CDR3 contains 14 residues. Germline lookup yields CDR1 SNHLY and CDR2 FYNNEI. The V segment lost 9 bases and the J segment 3 bases; nucleotides outside the gene matches: 8. The full variable domain, in which reference TRBV2 and TRBJ2-1 provide the parts outside the CDR3, is EPEVTQTPSHQVTQMGQEVILRCVPISNHLYFYWYRQILGQKVEFLVSFYNNEISEKSEIFDDQFSVERPDGSNFTLKIRSTKLEDSAMYFCASVPGQNYNEQFFGPGTRLTVL.

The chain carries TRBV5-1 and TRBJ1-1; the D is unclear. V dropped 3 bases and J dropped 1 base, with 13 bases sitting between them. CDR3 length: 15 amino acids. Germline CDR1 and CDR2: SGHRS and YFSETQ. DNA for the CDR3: TGCGCCAGCAGCTACTCGCGAGGCGGGAACACTGAAGCTTTCTTT. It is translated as CASSYSRGGNTEAFF.

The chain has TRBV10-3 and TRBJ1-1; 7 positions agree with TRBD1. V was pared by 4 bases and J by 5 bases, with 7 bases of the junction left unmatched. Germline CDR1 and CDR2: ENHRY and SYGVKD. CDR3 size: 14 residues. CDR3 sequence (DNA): TGTGCCATCAGTGCCACAGGGGTACGTACTGAAGCTTTCTTT. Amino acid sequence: CAISATGVRTEAFF.

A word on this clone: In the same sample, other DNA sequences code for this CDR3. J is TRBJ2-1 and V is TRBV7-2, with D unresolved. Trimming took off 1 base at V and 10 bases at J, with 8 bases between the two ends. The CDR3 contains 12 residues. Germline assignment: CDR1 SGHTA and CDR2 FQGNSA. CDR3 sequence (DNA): TGTGCCAGCAGCTTAGGGGGAAGAGAGCAGTTCTTC. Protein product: CASSLGGREQFF.

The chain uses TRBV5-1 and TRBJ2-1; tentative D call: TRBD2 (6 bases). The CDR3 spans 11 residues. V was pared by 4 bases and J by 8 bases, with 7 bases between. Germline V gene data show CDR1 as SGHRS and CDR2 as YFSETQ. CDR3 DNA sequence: TGCGCCAGCAGCCGCGGGGATGAGCAGTTCTTC. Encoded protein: CASSRGDEQFF.

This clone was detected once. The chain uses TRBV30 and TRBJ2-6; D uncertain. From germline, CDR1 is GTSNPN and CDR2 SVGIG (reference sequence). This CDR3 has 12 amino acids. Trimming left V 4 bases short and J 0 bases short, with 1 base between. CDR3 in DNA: TGTGCCTGGATCTCTGGGGCCAACGTCCTGACTTTC. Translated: CAWISGANVLTF.